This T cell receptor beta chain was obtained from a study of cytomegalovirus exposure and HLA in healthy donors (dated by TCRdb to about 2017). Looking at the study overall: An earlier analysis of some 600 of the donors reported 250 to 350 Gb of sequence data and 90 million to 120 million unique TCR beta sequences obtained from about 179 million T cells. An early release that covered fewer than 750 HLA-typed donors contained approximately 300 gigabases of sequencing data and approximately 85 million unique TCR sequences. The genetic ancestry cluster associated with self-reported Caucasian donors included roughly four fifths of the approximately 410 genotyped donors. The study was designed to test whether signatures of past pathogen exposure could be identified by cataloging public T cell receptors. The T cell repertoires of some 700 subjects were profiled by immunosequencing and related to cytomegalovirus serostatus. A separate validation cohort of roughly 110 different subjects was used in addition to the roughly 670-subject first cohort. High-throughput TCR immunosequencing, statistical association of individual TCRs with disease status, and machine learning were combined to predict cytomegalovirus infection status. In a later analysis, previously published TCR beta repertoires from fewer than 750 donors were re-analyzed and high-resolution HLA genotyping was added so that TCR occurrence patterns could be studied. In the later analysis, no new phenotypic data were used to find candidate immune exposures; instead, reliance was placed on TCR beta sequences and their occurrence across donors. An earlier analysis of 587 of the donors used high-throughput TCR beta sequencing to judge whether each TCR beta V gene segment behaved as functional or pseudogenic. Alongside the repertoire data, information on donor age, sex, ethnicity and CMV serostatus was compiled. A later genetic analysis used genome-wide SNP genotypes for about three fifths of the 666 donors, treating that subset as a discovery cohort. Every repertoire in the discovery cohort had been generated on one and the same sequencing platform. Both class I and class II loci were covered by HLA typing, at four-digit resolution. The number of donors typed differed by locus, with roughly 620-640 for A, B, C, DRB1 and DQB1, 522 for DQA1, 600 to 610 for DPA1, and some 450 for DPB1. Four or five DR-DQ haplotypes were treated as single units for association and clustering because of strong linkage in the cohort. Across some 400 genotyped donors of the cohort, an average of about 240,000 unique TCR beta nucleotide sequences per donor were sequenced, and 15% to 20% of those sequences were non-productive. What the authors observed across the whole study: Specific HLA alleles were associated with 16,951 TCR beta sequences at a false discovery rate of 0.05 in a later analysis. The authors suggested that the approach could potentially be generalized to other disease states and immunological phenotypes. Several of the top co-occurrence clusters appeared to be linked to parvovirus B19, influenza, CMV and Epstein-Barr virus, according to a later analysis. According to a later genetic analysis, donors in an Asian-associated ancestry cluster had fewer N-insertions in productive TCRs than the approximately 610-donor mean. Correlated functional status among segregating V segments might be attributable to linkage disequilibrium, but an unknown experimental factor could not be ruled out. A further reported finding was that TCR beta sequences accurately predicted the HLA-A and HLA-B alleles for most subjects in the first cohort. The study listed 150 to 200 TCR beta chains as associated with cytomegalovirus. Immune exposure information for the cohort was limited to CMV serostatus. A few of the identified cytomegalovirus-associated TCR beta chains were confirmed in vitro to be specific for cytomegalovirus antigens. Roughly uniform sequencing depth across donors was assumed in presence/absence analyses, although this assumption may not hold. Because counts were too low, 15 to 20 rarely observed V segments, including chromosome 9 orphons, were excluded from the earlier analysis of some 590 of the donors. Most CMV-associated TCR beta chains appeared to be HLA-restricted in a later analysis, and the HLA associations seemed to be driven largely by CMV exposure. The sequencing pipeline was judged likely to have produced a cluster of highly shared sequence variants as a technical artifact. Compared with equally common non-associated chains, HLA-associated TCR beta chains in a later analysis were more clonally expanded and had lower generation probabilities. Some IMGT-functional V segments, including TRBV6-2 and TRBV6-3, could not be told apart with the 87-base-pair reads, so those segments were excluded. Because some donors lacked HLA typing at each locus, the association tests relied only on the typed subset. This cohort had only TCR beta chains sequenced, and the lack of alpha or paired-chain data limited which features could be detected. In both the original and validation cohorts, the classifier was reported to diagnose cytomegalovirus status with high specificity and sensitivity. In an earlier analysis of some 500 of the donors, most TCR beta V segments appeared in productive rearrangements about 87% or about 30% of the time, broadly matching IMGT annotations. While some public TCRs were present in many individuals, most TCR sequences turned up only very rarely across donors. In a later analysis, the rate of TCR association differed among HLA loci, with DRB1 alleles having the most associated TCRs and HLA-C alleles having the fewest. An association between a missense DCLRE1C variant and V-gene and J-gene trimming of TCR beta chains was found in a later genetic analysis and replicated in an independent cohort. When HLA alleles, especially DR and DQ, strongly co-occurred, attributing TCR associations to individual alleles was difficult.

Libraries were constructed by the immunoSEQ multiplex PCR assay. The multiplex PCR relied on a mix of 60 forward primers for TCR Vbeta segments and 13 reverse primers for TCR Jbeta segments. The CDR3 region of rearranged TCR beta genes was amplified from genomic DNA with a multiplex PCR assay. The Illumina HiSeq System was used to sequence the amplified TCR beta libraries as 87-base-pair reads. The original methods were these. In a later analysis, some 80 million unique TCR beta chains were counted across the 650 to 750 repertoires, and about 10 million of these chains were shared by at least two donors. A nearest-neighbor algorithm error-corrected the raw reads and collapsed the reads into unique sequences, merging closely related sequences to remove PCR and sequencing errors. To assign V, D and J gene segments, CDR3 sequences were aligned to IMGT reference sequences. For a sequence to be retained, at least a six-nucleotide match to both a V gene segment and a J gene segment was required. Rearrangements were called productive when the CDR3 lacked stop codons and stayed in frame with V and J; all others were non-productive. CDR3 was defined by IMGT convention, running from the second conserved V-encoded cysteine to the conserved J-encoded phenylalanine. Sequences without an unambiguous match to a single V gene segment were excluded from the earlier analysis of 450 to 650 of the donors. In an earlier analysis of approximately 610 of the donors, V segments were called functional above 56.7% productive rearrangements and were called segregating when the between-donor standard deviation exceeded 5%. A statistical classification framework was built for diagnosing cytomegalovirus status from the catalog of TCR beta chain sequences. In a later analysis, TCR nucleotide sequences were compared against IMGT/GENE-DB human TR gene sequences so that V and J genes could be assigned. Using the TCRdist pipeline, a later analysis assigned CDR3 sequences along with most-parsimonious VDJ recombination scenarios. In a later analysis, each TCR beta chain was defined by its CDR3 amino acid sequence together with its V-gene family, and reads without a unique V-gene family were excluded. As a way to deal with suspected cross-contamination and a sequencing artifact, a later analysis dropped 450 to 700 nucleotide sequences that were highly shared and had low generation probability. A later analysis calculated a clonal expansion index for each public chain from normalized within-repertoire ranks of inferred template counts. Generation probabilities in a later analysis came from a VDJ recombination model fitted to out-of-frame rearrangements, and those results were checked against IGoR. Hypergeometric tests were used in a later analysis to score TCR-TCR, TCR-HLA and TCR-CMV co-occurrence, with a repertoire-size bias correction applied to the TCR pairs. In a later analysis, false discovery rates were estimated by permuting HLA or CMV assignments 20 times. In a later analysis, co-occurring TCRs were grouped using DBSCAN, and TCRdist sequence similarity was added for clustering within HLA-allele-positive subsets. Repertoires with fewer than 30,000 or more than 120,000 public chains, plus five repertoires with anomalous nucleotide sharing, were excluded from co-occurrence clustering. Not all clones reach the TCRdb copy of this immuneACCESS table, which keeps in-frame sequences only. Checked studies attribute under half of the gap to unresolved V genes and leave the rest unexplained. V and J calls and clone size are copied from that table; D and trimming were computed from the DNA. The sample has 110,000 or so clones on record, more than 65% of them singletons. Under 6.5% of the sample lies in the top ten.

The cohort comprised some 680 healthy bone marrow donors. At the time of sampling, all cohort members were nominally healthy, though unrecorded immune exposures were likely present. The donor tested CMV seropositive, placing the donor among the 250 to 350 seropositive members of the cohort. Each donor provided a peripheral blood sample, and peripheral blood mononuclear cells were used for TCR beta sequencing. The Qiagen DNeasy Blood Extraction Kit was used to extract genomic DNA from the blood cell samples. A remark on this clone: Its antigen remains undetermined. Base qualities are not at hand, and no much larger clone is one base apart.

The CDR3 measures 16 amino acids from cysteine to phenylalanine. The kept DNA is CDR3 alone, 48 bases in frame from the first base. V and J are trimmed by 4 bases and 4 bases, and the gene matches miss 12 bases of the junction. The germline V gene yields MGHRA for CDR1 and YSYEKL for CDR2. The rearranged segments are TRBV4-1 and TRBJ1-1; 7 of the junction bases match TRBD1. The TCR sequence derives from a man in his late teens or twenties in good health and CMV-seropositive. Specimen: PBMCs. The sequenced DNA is TGCGCCAGCAGCCTGCAGGGCGCAGGGGGGTTCACTGAAGCTTTCTTT. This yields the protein CASSLQGAGGFTEAFF.